Following are 30 T cell receptor beta chains from one sample sequenced in a study of T cells in Graves' hyperthyroidism and ophthalmopathy. It was RNA transcripts that yielded the amplified TCR beta CDR3 regions. The study used the HTBI primer set for a first-round RT-PCR of the TCR CDR3. TCRdb re-analysed the multiplex PCR reads in MiXCR, keeping a single row per CDR3 protein. The table includes some 440,000 distinct CDR3 sequences, around 16% detected once. Sequenced sample: blood. These receptors were obtained from a woman in her late teens or twenties with Graves' hyperthyroidism.

This clonotype was recorded many times. This chain uses TRBV3-1 with TRBJ2-2; the D is unclear. V shed 0 bases and J shed 4 bases, with 9 bases lying between them. Per the germline V gene, CDR1 is LGHDT and CDR2 is YNNKEL (reference sequence). The CDR3 length is 15 residues. For the CDR3, the DNA is TGTGCCAGCAGCCAAGAGGTTTGGCCCACCGGGGAGCTGTTTTTT. Encoded protein: CASSQEVWPTGELFF.

The chain couples TRBV6-6 to TRBJ2-1; 7 bases agree with TRBD2. The germline V gene has CDR1 MNHNY and CDR2 SVGAGI (reference sequence). The CDR3 has 15 amino acids. Unmatched junction bases numbered 3, after V lost 0 bases and J lost 4 bases. The DNA of the CDR3 is TGTGCCAGCAGTTACTCAGCGGGGAGTTACAATGAGCAGTTCTTC. Residues: CASSYSAGSYNEQFF.

The V and J genes are TRBV19 and TRBJ1-4; 9 nucleotides align to TRBD1. Germline trimming cut 4 bases from V and 7 bases from J; bases unmatched to any gene: 4. Germline V gene data show CDR1 as LNHDA and CDR2 as SQIVND (reference sequence). The CDR3 is 14 residues long. CDR3 amino acids: CASSTGTGLEKLFF. In nucleotides, the CDR3 is TGTGCCAGTAGTACCGGGACAGGGCTTGAAAAACTGTTTTTT. Filled out from reference TRBV19 and TRBJ1-4, the complete variable domain reads DGGITQSPKYLFRKEGQNVTLSCEQNLNHDAMYWYRQDPGQGLRLIYYSQIVNDFQKGDIAEGYSVSREKKESFPLTVTSAQKNPTAFYLCASSTGTGLEKLFFGSGTQLSVL.

The rearrangement joins TRBV5-5 to TRBJ2-7; possibly TRBD2 for D (6 bases). The ends were cut back, 3 bases at V and 1 base at J, with 17 bases in the middle. The CDR3 is 16 residues long. Germline CDR1 is SGHKS and CDR2 is YYEKEE (reference sequence). The CDR3 bases are TGTGCCAGCAGCTCCCCGGGAGAGGGGAAATCCTACGAGCAGTACTTC. As protein: CASSSPGEGKSYEQYF.

There are a few counts of this clonotype. The chain combines TRBV6-4 with TRBJ2-1; 10 bases map to TRBD1. The J segment lost 4 bases and the V segment lost 0 bases, leaving 3 bases of the junction unmatched. Germline V gene data show CDR1 as MRHNA and CDR2 as SNTAGT. This CDR3 has 16 residues. The CDR3 bases are TGTGCCAGCAGTGACTCCGGGACAGGGGATTACAATGAGCAGTTCTTC. This gives the protein CASSDSGTGDYNEQFF.

This clonotype was observed a single time. V usage is TRBV6-9 and J usage is TRBJ1-1, with D uncertain. Trimming removed 1 base at V and 1 base at J, with 7 bases between. The CDR3 loop spans 14 amino acids. Germline assignment: CDR1 MNHGY and CDR2 SVAAGI. This CDR3 is CASSYLAPNTEAFF. For the CDR3, the DNA is TGTGCCAGCAGTTATTTGGCCCCGAACACTGAAGCTTTCTTT.

This clonotype was seen more than once but under ten times. V gene TRBV6-1 combines with J gene TRBJ1-1; D may be TRBD1 (5 bases). CDR1 is MNHNS and CDR2 is SASEGT in the germline V gene. Trimming removed 2 bases from V and 12 bases from J, with 13 bases in between. CDR3 size: 12 residues. CDR3 amino acids: CASSEFGTWTFF. CDR3 sequence (DNA): TGTGCCAGCAGTGAATTCGGGACTTGGACTTTCTTT.

This clonotype was seen only a few times. V gene TRBV12-3 or TRBV12-4 combines with J gene TRBJ1-2; maybe TRBD1 (5 bases). V lost 7 bases and J lost 6, with 18 bases in between. The CDR3 consists of 14 residues. The CDR3 region has the DNA TGTGCCAGCAATCTGGAGGGGACCAAAAATGGCTACACCTTC. Translating gives CASNLEGTKNGYTF.

This clonotype was observed a handful of times. This sequence joins TRBV3-1 and TRBJ2-5; tentatively, D is TRBD1 (6 bases). V lost 2 bases to trimming and J lost 3 bases, with 19 bases between them. This CDR3 region has 17 residues. Germline V gives CDR1 LGHDT, CDR2 YNNKEL (reference sequence). DNA for the CDR3: TGTGCCAGCAGCCAACTCTACTCTTACACAGGGAAAGAGACCCAGTACTTC. It codes for CASSQLYSYTGKETQYF.

The genes are TRBV20-1 and TRBJ2-5, with 9 nucleotides matching TRBD2. The CDR3 is made up of 14 amino acids. Germline V CDR1 and CDR2: DFQATT, SNEGSKA (reference sequence). The trim removed 3 bases at V and 0 bases at J, leaving 2 bases unmatched. The DNA of the CDR3 is TGCAGTGCTAGGCTAGCGGGACACCAAGAGACCCAGTACTTC. Translating it yields CSARLAGHQETQYF.

This clonotype showed up many times. The chain uses TRBV10-3 and TRBJ2-3; D not resolved. V lost 3 bases and J 0 bases, leaving 16 bases between the germline ends. The CDR3 consists of 17 residues. From germline, CDR1 is ENHRY and CDR2 SYGVKD. CDR3 region: CAISDLNTAASTDTQYF. The CDR3, as DNA: TGTGCCATCAGTGATCTTAATACGGCGGCTAGCACAGATACGCAGTATTTT.

This clonotype was counted a few times. The CDR3, as DNA: TGCGCCAGCAGCTTGGCCGGGGCTGGCGGCTACACCTTC. This encodes CASSLAGAGGYTF. The chain recombines TRBV5-1 with TRBJ1-2, with a weak D call TRBD1 (5 bases). V was clipped by 0 bases and J by 8 bases, with 11 bases between them. This CDR3 region has 13 residues. From germline, CDR1 is SGHRS and CDR2 YFSETQ.

The gene calls are TRBV9 and TRBJ2-2; D call uncertain. The germline gives CDR1 SGDLS, CDR2 YYNGEE. The V end was cut by 0 bases, the J end by 6 bases, with 3 bases between. The CDR3 has 12 residues. The CDR3 nucleotides read TGTGCCAGCAGCGTAGCTCCCGGGGAGCTGTTTTTT. Protein: CASSVAPGELFF.

This clonotype was counted between two and nine times. CDR3 sequence (DNA): TGTGCCAGCAGTGCCAACAGGGATCAGCCCCAGCATTTT. Protein sequence: CASSANRDQPQHF. V is TRBV6-4 and J is TRBJ1-5; D perhaps matches TRBD1 (6 bases). CDR1 MRHNA and CDR2 SNTAGT come from the germline V gene. Trimming pared 4 bases from V and 5 bases from J, leaving 9 bases between. CDR3 length: 13 amino acids.

This clonotype has ten or more counts. CDR3 residues: CASRLAGGYEQYF. CDR3 nucleotides: TGCGCCAGTCGACTAGCGGGGGGCTACGAGCAGTACTTC. The gene calls are TRBV5-1 and TRBJ2-7, with 13 bases matching TRBD2. Looked up from germline, CDR1 is SGHRS and CDR2 is YFSETQ. This CDR3 spans 13 amino acids. Unmatched junction bases numbered 2, after V lost 8 bases and J lost 3 bases.

The V call is TRBV5-6, the J call TRBJ2-2; D may match TRBD1 or TRBD2 (6 bases each). Germline values: CDR1 SGHDT, CDR2 YYEEEE. Trimming cost V 4 bases and J 17 bases, with 15 bases left between them. This CDR3 is 11 amino acids long. CDR3 loop: CASSRGAQYFF. The CDR3 DNA is TGTGCCAGCAGCAGGGGGGCCCAATATTTTTTT.

This clonotype came up many times. This sequence joins TRBV10-1 and TRBJ2-5, with D perhaps TRBD2 (6 bases). Germline V CDR1 and CDR2: WNHNN, SYGVQD (reference sequence). The CDR3 has 16 residues. V lost 5 bases and J lost 1, with 17 bases in between. The CDR3 loop is CASSSDTRGTQETQYF. The CDR3 nucleotides read TGCGCCAGCAGTTCAGATACTCGGGGGACCCAAGAGACCCAGTACTTC.

V usage is TRBV16 and J usage is TRBJ1-5; perhaps TRBD1 as D (5 bases). V was pared by 4 bases and J by 9 bases, with 19 bases between. From germline, CDR1 is KGHSY and CDR2 FQNENV. CDR3 size: 15 residues. This CDR3 is CASSPIFEGPGPQHF. In nucleotides, the CDR3 is TGTGCCAGCAGCCCAATCTTTGAGGGGCCGGGGCCCCAGCATTTT.

Ten or more counts support this clonotype. V and J are TRBV3-1 and TRBJ2-7; TRBD2 aligns across 11 bases. Trimming cost V 3 bases and J 6 bases; bases outside gene matches: 4. The CDR3 has 14 residues. Germline V gene data show CDR1 as LGHDT and CDR2 as YNNKEL (reference sequence). Here the CDR3 reads CASSHSGGAAEQYF. The CDR3 DNA sequence: TGTGCCAGCAGCCATAGCGGGGGGGCCGCCGAGCAGTACTTC.

In this sample, this clonotype turned up many times. The gene calls are TRBV12-3 or TRBV12-4 and TRBJ2-2; 9 nucleotides align to TRBD1. The CDR3 loop spans 15 amino acids. V shed 3 bases, J shed 2 bases, and the junction held 1 base outside the gene matches. The CDR3 sequence is CASSLTGGNTGELFF. The CDR3 DNA follows: TGTGCCAGCAGTTTGACAGGGGGAAACACCGGGGAGCTGTTTTTT.

This clonotype was seen ten or more times. The rearrangement links TRBV2 to TRBJ1-6, with a weak D call TRBD1 (5 bases). The germline V and J ends were trimmed by 4 bases and 10 bases, with 14 bases remaining between them. In germline, CDR1 is SNHLY, CDR2 FYNNEI. The CDR3 runs 14 residues. The CDR3 coding sequence is TGTGCCAGCAGTGTGCAGGGTTTAGGATCACCCCTCCACTTT. This codes for CASSVQGLGSPLHF.

This clonotype was counted at least ten times. The chain is built from TRBV10-3 and TRBJ1-5, with D perhaps matching TRBD1 (6 bases). Germline-derived CDR1 and CDR2 are ENHRY and SYGVKD. Trimming took 0 bases from V and 5 from J, leaving 11 bases between them. The CDR3 extends over 15 amino acids. CDR3 DNA sequence: TGTGCCATCAGTGAGTCGAACAGGGACTATCAGCCCCAGCATTTT. Translating gives CAISESNRDYQPQHF.

V and J are TRBV18 and TRBJ1-2, with D uncertain. In germline, CDR1 is KGHSH, CDR2 LQKENI. The CDR3 has 17 residues. Trimming removed 4 bases from V and 1 base from J, with 19 bases in between. The DNA of the CDR3 is TGTGCCAGCTCACGCATAAGGACCGAGCGTTTTAACTATGGCTACACCTTC. Translating gives CASSRIRTERFNYGYTF.

This clonotype was counted only a few times. The genes are TRBV5-6 and TRBJ2-5; D may correspond to TRBD1 or TRBD2 (6 bases each). CDR1 and CDR2 (germline): SGHDT, YYEEEE. The ends were cut back, 6 bases at V and 0 bases at J, with 12 bases in the middle. This CDR3 is 14 amino acids long. The CDR3 sequence is CASNWGDNQETQYF. As DNA, the CDR3 is TGTGCCAGCAACTGGGGGGACAACCAAGAGACCCAGTACTTC.

The CDR3 nucleotides are TGTGCCAGCAGCCCGGGGACAGGGGGCAAAAACACTGAAGCTTTCTTT. Its translation is CASSPGTGGKNTEAFF. This chain connects TRBV7-4 to TRBJ1-1; 12 positions agree with TRBD1. V shed 5 bases and J 2 bases; nucleotides not matched to a gene: 6. The germline gives CDR1 SGHVT, CDR2 SQSDAQ. CDR3 length: 16 amino acids.

This CDR3 reads CASSYGWQGGSPLHF. As DNA, the CDR3 is TGTGCCAGCAGTTACGGGTGGCAGGGCGGTTCACCCCTCCACTTT. The chain has TRBV3-1 and TRBJ1-6; weak D call: TRBD1 (5 bases). Trimming took off 6 bases at V and 9 bases at J, with 18 bases between the two ends. Germline CDR1 is LGHDT and CDR2 is YNNKEL (reference sequence). This CDR3 has 15 amino acids.

This clonotype was counted ten times or more. The rearrangement joins TRBV20-1 to TRBJ1-1; D is uncertain. The CDR3 runs to 14 residues. V lost 2 bases and J lost 4, with 14 bases in between. CDR1 is DFQATT, CDR2 SNEGSKA, per germline (reference sequence). CDR3 sequence: CSARTNPGGTEAFF. DNA of the CDR3: TGCAGTGCTAGAACTAATCCGGGAGGCACTGAAGCTTTCTTT.

This clonotype was recorded a few times. The chain carries TRBV19 and TRBJ1-6, with D possibly TRBD1 on 6 matching bases. Germline V gives CDR1 LNHDA, CDR2 SQIVND (reference sequence). This CDR3 region has 15 residues. V lost 6 bases, J lost 1 base, and 10 bases lay in between. CDR3 DNA: TGTGCCAGTAGGGACAGAGCTTCCTATAATTCACCCCTCCACTTT. It is translated as CASRDRASYNSPLHF.

This clonotype came up a few times. The genes are TRBV4-1 and TRBJ2-1; 11 bases map to TRBD1. J was trimmed by 9 bases and V by 6 bases; bases with no gene match: 7. From germline, CDR1 is MGHRA and CDR2 YSYEKL. The CDR3 is made up of 14 amino acids. CDR3 residues: CASRGTGGHSEQFF. CDR3 nucleotide sequence: TGCGCCAGCAGGGGGACAGGGGGACATAGTGAGCAGTTCTTC.

This clonotype came up many times. The CDR3 is CASSQEEGAHYGYTF. The CDR3 DNA is TGTGCCAGCAGCCAAGAAGAGGGAGCACACTATGGCTACACCTTC. The rearrangement links TRBV4-2 to TRBJ1-2, with D unresolved. V was cut by 0 bases and J by 3 bases, with 11 bases left in between. There are 15 residues in the CDR3. Germline lookup yields CDR1 LGHNA and CDR2 YNFKEQ.